This passage covers 21 T cell receptor beta chains from one sample sequenced in a study of blood T cell repertoires in COVID-19. Assay used: immunoSEQ multiplex PCR; TCRdb lists only in-frame clones, some missing. This table holds more than 65,000 clones, approximately 90% found once. Sequenced: peripheral blood. The receptors were sampled from a man aged 45-60 years with acute or convalescent COVID-19.

V is TRBV7-9 and J is TRBJ1-4; a possible D gene is TRBD1 (6 bases). Germline assignment: CDR1 SEHNR and CDR2 FQNEAQ (reference sequence). The CDR3 loop spans 13 amino acids. V was cut by 5 bases and J by 8 bases, with 12 bases left in between. CDR3 protein: CASSRGGREKLFF. In DNA, the CDR3 is TGTGCCAGCAGCCGCGGGGGGCGGGAAAAACTGTTTTTT.

The chain recombines TRBV13 with TRBJ2-1, with 13 bases fitting TRBD2. CDR3 length: 16 residues. The J segment lost 2 bases and the V segment lost 7 bases, leaving 5 bases of the junction unmatched. Looked up from germline, CDR1 is PRHDT and CDR2 is FYEKMQ (reference sequence). The CDR3 DNA reads TGTGCCAGCACACTAGCGGGGGGGCGAACCTACAATGAGCAGTTCTTC. Translation: CASTLAGGRTYNEQFF. The whole variable domain, remainder taken from reference TRBV13 and TRBJ2-1, is AAGVIQSPRHLIKEKRETATLKCYPIPRHDTVYWYQQGPGQDPQFLISFYEKMQSDKGSIPDRFSAQQFSDYHSELNMSSLELGDSALYFCASTLAGGRTYNEQFFGPGTRLTVL.

The rearrangement links TRBV30 to TRBJ2-1; 9 positions agree with TRBD2. The germline gives CDR1 GTSNPN, CDR2 SVGIG (reference sequence). The V and J ends lost 8 bases and 4 bases, in that order; junction bases with no gene match: 6. This CDR3 spans 13 amino acids. The CDR3, as DNA: TGTGCCGGTACTAGCGGGTATTACAATGAGCAGTTCTTC. Translation: CAGTSGYYNEQFF.

This chain connects TRBV9 to TRBJ2-2; 9 positions match TRBD2. Germline CDR1 SGDLS, CDR2 YYNGEE. The CDR3 is 16 amino acids. V lost 3 bases, J lost 2 bases, and 5 bases stayed unmatched. CDR3 sequence (DNA): TGTGCCAGCAGCGGGTTTAGCGGGGGAAACACCGGGGAGCTGTTTTTT. Its protein is CASSGFSGGNTGELFF.

The V and J genes are TRBV30 and TRBJ1-5, with no clear D. The CDR3 is 13 amino acids. CDR1 and CDR2 from the germline V gene are GTSNPN and SVGIG (reference sequence). The V and J ends lost 0 bases and 7 bases respectively, with 10 bases between them. CDR3 residues: CAWSVEEGQPQHF. CDR3 DNA sequence: TGTGCCTGGAGTGTAGAGGAGGGACAGCCCCAGCATTTT.

This chain joins TRBV6-6 and TRBJ2-7, with D possibly being TRBD1 (7 bases). Germline V lookup: CDR1 MNHNY, CDR2 SVGAGI (reference sequence). This CDR3 is 13 amino acids long. The CDR3 nucleotides read TGTGCCAGCAGTTATGGGCAGGGGGGAACACCAACCGTC. This encodes CASSYGQGGTPTV.

The rearrangement uses TRBV2 and TRBJ2-6; 7 positions agree with TRBD1. Looked up from germline, CDR1 is SNHLY and CDR2 is FYNNEI. The CDR3 extends over 19 amino acids. The J segment lost 1 base and the V segment lost 4 bases, leaving 13 bases of the junction unmatched. Written as DNA, the CDR3 is TGTGCCAGCAGTGCCGAGTGGGGACAGCAAACATCTGGGGCCAACGTCCTGACTTTC. Its protein is CASSAEWGQQTSGANVLTF.

The chain carries TRBV18 and TRBJ1-1; 7 bases are a match to TRBD1. V lost 1 base and J lost 3; bases outside the gene matches: 8. CDR1 and CDR2 from the germline V gene are KGHSH and LQKENI. This CDR3 contains 16 residues. CDR3 DNA sequence: TGTGCCAGCTCACCACAGGGGGCGAAACTCGACACTGAAGCTTTCTTT. Translation gives CASSPQGAKLDTEAFF.

The gene calls are TRBV30 and TRBJ2-7; 9 bases line up with TRBD1. Trimming took 0 bases from V and 5 from J; bases not matched to a gene: 8. CDR3 length equals 15 residues. Germline lookup yields CDR1 GTSNPN and CDR2 SVGIG (reference sequence). CDR3 sequence: CAWSVPDRGVDEQYF. CDR3 nucleotides: TGTGCCTGGAGTGTACCTGACAGGGGGGTAGACGAGCAGTACTTC.

V usage is TRBV7-9 and J usage is TRBJ1-2, with 8 bases lining up with TRBD1. The germline V gene encodes CDR1 SEHNR and CDR2 FQNEAQ (reference sequence). V lost 1 base to trimming and J lost 8 bases; unmatched junction nucleotides: 9. The CDR3 is 15 residues long. This chain's CDR3 is CASSLVVRGQEGYTF. CDR3 nucleotides: TGTGCCAGCAGCTTAGTCGTCAGGGGGCAAGAAGGCTACACCTTC.

The chain couples TRBV9 to TRBJ1-1; 8 bases are a match to TRBD1. This CDR3 has 17 amino acids. The germline CDR1 and CDR2 sequences are SGDLS and YYNGEE. V trimming: 4 bases; J trimming: 5 bases; junction bases outside the gene matches: 16. DNA of the CDR3: TGTGCCAGCAGCTCCCCGGACAGGGTTGAAATTCAGACTGAAGCTTTCTTT. Translating it yields CASSSPDRVEIQTEAFF.

The chain has TRBV5-4 and TRBJ1-2; D is unclear. Trimming took 5 bases from V and 3 from J, leaving 17 bases between them. Germline V lookup: CDR1 SGHNT, CDR2 YYREEE (reference sequence). The CDR3 length is 15 residues. In nucleotides, the CDR3 is TGTGCCAGCAGATCGGAGAGGGCTTCGGACTATGGCTACACCTTC. Protein sequence: CASRSERASDYGYTF.

V usage is TRBV20-1 and J usage is TRBJ1-3; no clear D gene. Germline V gene data show CDR1 as DFQATT and CDR2 as SNEGSKA (reference sequence). CDR3 length: 13 amino acids. V gave up 3 bases and J gave up 3 bases, with 9 bases separating them. The CDR3 loop reads CSASSSGGNTIYF. For the CDR3, the DNA is TGCAGTGCTAGTTCTAGCGGTGGAAACACCATATATTTT.

This sequence joins TRBV2 and TRBJ1-5; possibly TRBD1 for D (6 bases). Trimming pared 3 bases from V and 11 bases from J, leaving 14 bases between. CDR1 is SNHLY, CDR2 FYNNEI, per germline. This CDR3 is built from 13 residues. This CDR3 reads CASSDLTGYAQHF. CDR3 nucleotides: TGTGCCAGCAGTGACCTGACAGGTTATGCCCAGCATTTT. The complete variable domain, with remaining parts taken from reference TRBV2 and TRBJ1-5, reads EPEVTQTPSHQVTQMGQEVILRCVPISNHLYFYWYRQILGQKVEFLVSFYNNEISEKSEIFDDQFSVERPDGSNFTLKIRSTKLEDSAMYFCASSDLTGYAQHFGDGTRLSIL.

The chain couples TRBV5-1 to TRBJ2-2; D is unresolved. Germline V gene data show CDR1 as SGHRS and CDR2 as YFSETQ. V lost 1 base, J lost 1 base, and 14 bases lay in between. The CDR3 is made up of 17 amino acids. The DNA for the CDR3 is TGCGCCAGCAGCTTGTTTGTAGCCTCTCTGAACACCGGGGAGCTGTTTTTT. Its translation is CASSLFVASLNTGELFF.

J is TRBJ1-6 and V is TRBV30; possibly TRBD1 for D (5 bases). The ends were cut back, 2 bases at V and 5 bases at J, with 7 bases in the middle. There are 13 residues in the CDR3. Germline loops: CDR1 GTSNPN, CDR2 SVGIG (reference sequence). CDR3 nucleotide sequence: TGTGCCTGGAGTTTACAGGATAATTCACCCCTCCACTTT. It translates to CAWSLQDNSPLHF.

The V call is TRBV6-5, the J call TRBJ2-7; 8 bases agree with TRBD1. CDR1 is MNHEY and CDR2 is SVGAGI in the germline V gene. The CDR3 is 13 amino acids. The junction had 7 bases not matched to a gene; V was cut back by 6 bases and J by 6 bases. CDR3 region: CASSPGTGAEQYF. The DNA for the CDR3 is TGTGCCAGCAGCCCCGGGACAGGAGCCGAGCAGTACTTC.

J is TRBJ2-7 and V is TRBV6-4, with TRBD2 matching over 10 bases. CDR1 and CDR2 from the germline V gene are MRHNA and SNTAGT. The CDR3 covers 15 residues. Losses at the gene ends were 3 bases for V and 2 bases for J; bases not matched to a gene: 4. The CDR3 DNA reads TGTGCCAGCAGTGAGCCTAGCGGGGGCCCCTACGAGCAGTACGTC. This codes for CASSEPSGGPYEQYV.

The genes are TRBV5-4 and TRBJ2-1, with TRBD2 matching over 8 bases. The germline CDR1 and CDR2 sequences are SGHNT and YYREEE (reference sequence). V shed 3 bases, J shed 3 bases, and the junction held 5 bases outside the gene matches. This CDR3 comprises 15 residues. The CDR3 spells CASSSRSGDYNEQFF. The DNA for the CDR3 is TGTGCCAGCAGCTCTCGTAGCGGGGACTACAATGAGCAGTTCTTC.

The V and J genes are TRBV2 and TRBJ1-2; D unclear. V gave up 8 bases and J gave up 2 bases, with 9 bases separating them. CDR3 length: 12 residues. Germline values: CDR1 SNHLY, CDR2 FYNNEI. As DNA, the CDR3 is TGTGCCAGCCCAGGTCCCAACTATGGCTACACCTTC. It translates to CASPGPNYGYTF.

This chain links TRBV7-9 with TRBJ2-2; 9 bases are shared with TRBD1. CDR3 length equals 16 residues. Trimming at V came to 5 bases and at J to 1 base, leaving 5 bases not matched to a gene. The germline gives CDR1 SEHNR, CDR2 FQNEAQ (reference sequence). The CDR3 sequence: CASSAGQGRNTGELFF. The CDR3 DNA reads as TGTGCCAGCAGCGCCGGACAGGGGCGGAACACCGGGGAGCTGTTTTTT.